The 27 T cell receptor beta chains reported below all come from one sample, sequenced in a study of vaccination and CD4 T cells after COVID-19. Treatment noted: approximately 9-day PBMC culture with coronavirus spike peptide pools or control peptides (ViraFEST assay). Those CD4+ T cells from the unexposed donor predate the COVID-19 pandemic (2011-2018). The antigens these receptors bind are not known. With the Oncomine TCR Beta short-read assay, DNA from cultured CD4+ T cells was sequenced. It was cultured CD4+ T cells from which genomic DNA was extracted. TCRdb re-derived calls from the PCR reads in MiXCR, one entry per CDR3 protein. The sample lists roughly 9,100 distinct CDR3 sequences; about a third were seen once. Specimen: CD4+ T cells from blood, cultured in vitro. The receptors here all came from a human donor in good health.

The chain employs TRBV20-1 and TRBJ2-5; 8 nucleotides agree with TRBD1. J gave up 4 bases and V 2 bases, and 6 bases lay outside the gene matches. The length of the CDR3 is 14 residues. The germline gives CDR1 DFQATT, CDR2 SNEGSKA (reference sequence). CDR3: CSARIQGASETQYF. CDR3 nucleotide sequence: TGCAGTGCTAGAATTCAGGGGGCATCAGAGACCCAGTACTTC.

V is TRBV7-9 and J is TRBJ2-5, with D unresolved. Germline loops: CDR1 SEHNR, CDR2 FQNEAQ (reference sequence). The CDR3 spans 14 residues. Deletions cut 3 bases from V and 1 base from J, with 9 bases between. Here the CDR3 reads CASSFGSVQETQYF. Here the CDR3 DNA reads TGTGCCAGCAGCTTTGGCAGCGTCCAAGAGACCCAGTACTTC. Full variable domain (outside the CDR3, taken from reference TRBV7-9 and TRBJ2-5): DTGVSQNPRHKITKRGQNVTFRCDPISEHNRLYWYRQTLGQGPEFLTYFQNEAQLEKSRLLSDRFSAERPKGSFSTLEIQRTEQGDSAMYLCASSFGSVQETQYFGPGTRLLVL.

The CDR3 sequence is CASSQVRLAVYNEQFF. The CDR3 region has the DNA TGCGCCAGCAGCCAAGTCAGACTAGCGGTCTACAATGAGCAGTTCTTC. This sequence joins TRBV4-1 and TRBJ2-1, with 9 bases matching TRBD2. Germline CDR1 reads MGHRA; CDR2 reads YSYEKL. CDR3 size: 16 residues. The V segment lost 1 base and the J segment 3 bases; nucleotides outside the gene matches: 4.

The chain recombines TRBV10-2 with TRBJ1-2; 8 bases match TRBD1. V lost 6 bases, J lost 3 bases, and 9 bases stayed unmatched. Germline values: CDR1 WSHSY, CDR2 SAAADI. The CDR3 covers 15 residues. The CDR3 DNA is TGCGCCAGCAGGATTGGGACAGGCTATTACTATGGCTACACCTTC. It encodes CASRIGTGYYYGYTF.

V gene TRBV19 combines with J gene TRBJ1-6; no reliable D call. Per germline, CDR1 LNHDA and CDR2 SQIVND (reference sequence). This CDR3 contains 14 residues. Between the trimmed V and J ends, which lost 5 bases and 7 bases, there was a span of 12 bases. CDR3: CASSLGLTNSPLHF. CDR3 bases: TGTGCCAGTAGTCTCGGACTGACGAATTCACCCCTCCACTTT. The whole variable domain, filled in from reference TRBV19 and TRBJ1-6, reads DGGITQSPKYLFRKEGQNVTLSCEQNLNHDAMYWYRQDPGQGLRLIYYSQIVNDFQKGDIAEGYSVSREKKESFPLTVTSAQKNPTAFYLCASSLGLTNSPLHFGNGTRLTVT.

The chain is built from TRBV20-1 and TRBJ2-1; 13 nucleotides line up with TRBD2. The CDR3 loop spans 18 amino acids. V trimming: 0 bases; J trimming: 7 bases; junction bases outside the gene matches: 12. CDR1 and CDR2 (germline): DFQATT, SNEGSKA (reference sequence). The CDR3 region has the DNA TGCAGTGCTAGAGATTCACGGTTAGGGACTAGCGGGATTAATGAGCAGTTCTTC. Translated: CSARDSRLGTSGINEQFF.

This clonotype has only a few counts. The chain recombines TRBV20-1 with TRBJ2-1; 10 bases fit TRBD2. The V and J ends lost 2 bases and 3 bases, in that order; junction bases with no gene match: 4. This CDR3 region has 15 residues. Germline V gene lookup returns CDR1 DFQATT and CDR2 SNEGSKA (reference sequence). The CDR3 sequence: CSARLLAGYYNEQFF. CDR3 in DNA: TGCAGTGCTAGACTACTAGCGGGATACTACAATGAGCAGTTCTTC.

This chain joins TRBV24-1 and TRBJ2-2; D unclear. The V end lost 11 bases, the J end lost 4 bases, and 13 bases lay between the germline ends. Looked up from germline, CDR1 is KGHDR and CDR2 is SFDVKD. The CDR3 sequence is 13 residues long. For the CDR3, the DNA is TGTGCCAGCCCGAGAAGAGGCACCGGGGAGCTGTTTTTT. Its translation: CASPRRGTGELFF.

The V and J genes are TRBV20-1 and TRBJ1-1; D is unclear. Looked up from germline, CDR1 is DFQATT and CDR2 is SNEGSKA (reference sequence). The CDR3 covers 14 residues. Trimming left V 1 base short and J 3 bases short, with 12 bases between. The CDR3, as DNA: TGCAGTGCTAGAGTCGCCAGACCTCACACTGAAGCTTTCTTT. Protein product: CSARVARPHTEAFF.

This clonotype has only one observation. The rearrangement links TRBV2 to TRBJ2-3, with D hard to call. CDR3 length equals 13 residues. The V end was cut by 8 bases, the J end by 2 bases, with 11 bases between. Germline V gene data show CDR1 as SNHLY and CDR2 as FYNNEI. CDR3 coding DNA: TGTGCCAGCGTTCGTACTCCCACAGATACGCAGTATTTT. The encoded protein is CASVRTPTDTQYF.

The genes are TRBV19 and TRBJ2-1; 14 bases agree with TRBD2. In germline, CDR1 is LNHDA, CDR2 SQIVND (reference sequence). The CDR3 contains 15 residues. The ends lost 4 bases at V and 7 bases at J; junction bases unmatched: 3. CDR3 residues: CASSKGLAGENEQFF. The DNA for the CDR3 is TGTGCCAGTAGTAAGGGACTAGCGGGAGAGAATGAGCAGTTCTTC. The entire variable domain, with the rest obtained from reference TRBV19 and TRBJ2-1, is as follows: DGGITQSPKYLFRKEGQNVTLSCEQNLNHDAMYWYRQDPGQGLRLIYYSQIVNDFQKGDIAEGYSVSREKKESFPLTVTSAQKNPTAFYLCASSKGLAGENEQFFGPGTRLTVL.

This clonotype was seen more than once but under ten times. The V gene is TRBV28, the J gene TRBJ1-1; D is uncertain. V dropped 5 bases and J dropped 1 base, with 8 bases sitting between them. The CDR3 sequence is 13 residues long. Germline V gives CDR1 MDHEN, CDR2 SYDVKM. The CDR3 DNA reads TGTGCCAGCAGTCAAATGGGGAACACTGAAGCTTTCTTT. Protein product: CASSQMGNTEAFF. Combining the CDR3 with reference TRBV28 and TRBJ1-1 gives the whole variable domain DVKVTQSSRYLVKRTGEKVFLECVQDMDHENMFWYRQDPGLGLRLIYFSYDVKMKEKGDIPEGYSVSREKKERFSLILESASTNQTSMYLCASSQMGNTEAFFGQGTRLTVV.

The CDR3 DNA reads TGTGCCAGCAGTTCGGGGAGTGGGGCCAACGTCCTGACTTTC. Its translation: CASSSGSGANVLTF. The genes are TRBV27 and TRBJ2-6; maybe TRBD2 (5 bases). Germline CDR1 is MNHEY and CDR2 is SMNVEV (reference sequence). This CDR3 contains 14 residues. Trimming took off 4 bases at V and 3 bases at J, with 7 bases between the two ends.

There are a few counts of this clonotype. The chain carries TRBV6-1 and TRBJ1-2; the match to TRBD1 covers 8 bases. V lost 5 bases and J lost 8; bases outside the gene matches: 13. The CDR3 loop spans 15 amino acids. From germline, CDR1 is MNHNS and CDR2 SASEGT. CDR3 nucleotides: TGTGCCAGCAGTACCCAACAGGGGGTCCTAGCGGGCTACACCTTC. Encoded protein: CASSTQQGVLAGYTF.

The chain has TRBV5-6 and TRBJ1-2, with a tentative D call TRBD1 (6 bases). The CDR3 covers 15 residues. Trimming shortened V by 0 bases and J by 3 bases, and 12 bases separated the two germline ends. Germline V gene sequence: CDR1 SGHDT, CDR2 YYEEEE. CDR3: CASSLGQGIDYGYTF. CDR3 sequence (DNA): TGTGCCAGCAGCTTGGGGCAGGGGATCGACTATGGCTACACCTTC.

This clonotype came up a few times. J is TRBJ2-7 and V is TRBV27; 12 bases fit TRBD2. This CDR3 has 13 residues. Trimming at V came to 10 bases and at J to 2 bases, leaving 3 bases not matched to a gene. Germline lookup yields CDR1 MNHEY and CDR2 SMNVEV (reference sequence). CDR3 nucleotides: TGTGCCACCCGGACTAGCGGGACCTACGAGCAGTACTTC. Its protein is CATRTSGTYEQYF.

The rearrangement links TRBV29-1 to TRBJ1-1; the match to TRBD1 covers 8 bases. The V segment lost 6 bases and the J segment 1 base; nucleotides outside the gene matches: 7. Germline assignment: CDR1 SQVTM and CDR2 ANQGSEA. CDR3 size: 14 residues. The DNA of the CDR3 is TGCAGCGTGGGCCCTGGACAGGGGAACACTGAAGCTTTCTTT. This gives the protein CSVGPGQGNTEAFF.

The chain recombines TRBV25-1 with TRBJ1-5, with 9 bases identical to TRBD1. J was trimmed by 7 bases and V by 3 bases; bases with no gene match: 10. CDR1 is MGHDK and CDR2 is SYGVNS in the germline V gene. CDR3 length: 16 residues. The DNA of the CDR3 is TGTGCCAGCAGTGATCGCACGGGGACAGGGAACCAGCCCCAGCATTTT. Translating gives CASSDRTGTGNQPQHF.

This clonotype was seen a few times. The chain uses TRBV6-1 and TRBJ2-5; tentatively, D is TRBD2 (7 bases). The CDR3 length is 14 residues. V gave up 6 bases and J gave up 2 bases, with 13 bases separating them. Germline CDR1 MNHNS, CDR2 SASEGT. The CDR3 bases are TGTGCCAGCAGCCCGGGGGGCGGACAAGAGACCCAGTACTTC. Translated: CASSPGGGQETQYF.

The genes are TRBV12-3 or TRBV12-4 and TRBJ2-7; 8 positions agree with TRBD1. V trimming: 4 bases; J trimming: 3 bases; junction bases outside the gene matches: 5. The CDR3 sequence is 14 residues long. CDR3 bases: TGTGCCAGCAGTTCACGACAGGGGAGCTACGAGCAGTACTTC. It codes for CASSSRQGSYEQYF.

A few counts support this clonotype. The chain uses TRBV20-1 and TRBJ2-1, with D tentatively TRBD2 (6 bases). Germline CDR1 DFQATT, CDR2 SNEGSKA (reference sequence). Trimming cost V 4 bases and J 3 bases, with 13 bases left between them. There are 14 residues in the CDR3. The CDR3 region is CSATGTSFYNEQFF. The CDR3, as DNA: TGCAGTGCTACCGGAACTAGCTTCTACAATGAGCAGTTCTTC.

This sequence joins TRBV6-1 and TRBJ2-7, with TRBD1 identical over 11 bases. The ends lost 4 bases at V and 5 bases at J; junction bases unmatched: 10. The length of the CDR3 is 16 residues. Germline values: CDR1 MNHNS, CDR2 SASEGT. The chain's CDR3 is CASSGRTGGATDEQYF. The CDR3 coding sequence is TGTGCCAGCAGTGGCCGGACAGGGGGCGCGACAGACGAGCAGTACTTC.

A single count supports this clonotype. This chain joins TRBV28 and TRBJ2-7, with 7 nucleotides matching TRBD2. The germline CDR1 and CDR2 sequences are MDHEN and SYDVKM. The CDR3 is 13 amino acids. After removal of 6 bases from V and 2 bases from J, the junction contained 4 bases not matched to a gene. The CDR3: CASRPGTTYEQYF. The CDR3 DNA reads TGTGCCAGCAGACCTGGGACTACCTACGAGCAGTACTTC. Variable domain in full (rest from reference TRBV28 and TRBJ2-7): DVKVTQSSRYLVKRTGEKVFLECVQDMDHENMFWYRQDPGLGLRLIYFSYDVKMKEKGDIPEGYSVSREKKERFSLILESASTNQTSMYLCASRPGTTYEQYFGPGTRLTVT.

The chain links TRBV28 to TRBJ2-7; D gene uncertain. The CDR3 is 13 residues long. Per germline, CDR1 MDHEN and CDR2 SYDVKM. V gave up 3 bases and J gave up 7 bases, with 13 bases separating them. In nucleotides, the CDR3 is TGTGCCAGCAGTTTTAGGACCCTGGGGGAGCAGTACTTC. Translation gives CASSFRTLGEQYF.

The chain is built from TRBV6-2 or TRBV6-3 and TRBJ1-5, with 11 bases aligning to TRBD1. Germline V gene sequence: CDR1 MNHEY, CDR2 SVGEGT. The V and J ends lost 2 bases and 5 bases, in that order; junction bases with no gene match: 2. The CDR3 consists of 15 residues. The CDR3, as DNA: TGTGCCAGCAGTTACGGACAGGGGGCTGATCAGCCCCAGCATTTT. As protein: CASSYGQGADQPQHF.

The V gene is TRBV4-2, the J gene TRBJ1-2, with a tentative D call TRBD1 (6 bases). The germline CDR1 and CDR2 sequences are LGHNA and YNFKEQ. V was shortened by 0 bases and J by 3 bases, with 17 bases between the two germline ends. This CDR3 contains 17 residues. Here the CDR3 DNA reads TGTGCCAGCAGCCAAGAGACCTTAGCAGGGGTTGACTATGGCTACACCTTC. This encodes CASSQETLAGVDYGYTF.

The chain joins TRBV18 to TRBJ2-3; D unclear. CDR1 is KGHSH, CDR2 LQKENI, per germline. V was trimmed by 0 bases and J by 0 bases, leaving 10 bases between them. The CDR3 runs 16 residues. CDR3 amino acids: CASSPPRPTSTDTQYF. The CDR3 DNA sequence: TGTGCCAGCTCACCACCCAGACCAACTAGCACAGATACGCAGTATTTT. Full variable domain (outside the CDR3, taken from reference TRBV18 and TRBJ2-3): NAGVMQNPRHLVRRRGQEARLRCSPMKGHSHVYWYRQLPEEGLKFMVYLQKENIIDESGMPKERFSAEFPKEGPSILRIQQVVRGDSAAYFCASSPPRPTSTDTQYFGPGTRLTVL.